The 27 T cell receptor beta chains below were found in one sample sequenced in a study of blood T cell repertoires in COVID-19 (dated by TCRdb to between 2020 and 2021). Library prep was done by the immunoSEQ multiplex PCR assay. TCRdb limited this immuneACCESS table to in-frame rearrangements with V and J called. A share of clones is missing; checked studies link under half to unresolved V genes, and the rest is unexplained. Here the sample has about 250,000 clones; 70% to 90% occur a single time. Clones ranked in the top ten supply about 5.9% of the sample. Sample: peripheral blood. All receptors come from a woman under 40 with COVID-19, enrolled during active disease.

The CDR3 sequence is CASSQGGQPNEKLFF. For the CDR3, the DNA is TGTGCCAGCAGCCAAGGTGGGCAGCCGAATGAAAAACTGTTTTTT. The genes are TRBV3-1 (or the pseudogene TRBV3-2) and TRBJ1-4; no clear D. The CDR3 spans 15 residues. V lost 1 base to trimming and J lost 5 bases, with 11 bases between them. Looked up from germline, CDR1 is LGHDT and CDR2 is YNNKEL (reference sequence).

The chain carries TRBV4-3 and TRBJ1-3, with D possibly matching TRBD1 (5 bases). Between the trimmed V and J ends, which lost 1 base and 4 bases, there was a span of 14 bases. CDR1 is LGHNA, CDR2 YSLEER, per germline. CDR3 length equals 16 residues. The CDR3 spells CASSQARQGLGNTIYF. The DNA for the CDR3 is TGCGCCAGCAGCCAAGCCCGCCAGGGACTAGGAAACACCATATATTTT.

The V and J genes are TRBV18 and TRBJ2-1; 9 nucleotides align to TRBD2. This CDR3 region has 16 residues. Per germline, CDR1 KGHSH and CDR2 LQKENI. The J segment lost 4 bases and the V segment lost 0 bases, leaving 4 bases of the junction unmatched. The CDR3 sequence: CASSPPSGSGYNEQFF. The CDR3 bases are TGTGCCAGCTCACCACCTAGCGGGAGTGGGTACAATGAGCAGTTCTTC.

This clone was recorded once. The CDR3 protein is CASSLNEKLFF. CDR3 sequence (DNA): TGTGCCAGCAGTCTCAATGAAAAACTGTTTTTT. The chain is built from TRBV3-1 (or the pseudogene TRBV3-2) and TRBJ1-4; no definite D call. V lost 6 bases and J 5 bases, leaving 4 bases between the germline ends. CDR1 is LGHDT, CDR2 YNNKEL, per germline (reference sequence). This CDR3 contains 11 residues.

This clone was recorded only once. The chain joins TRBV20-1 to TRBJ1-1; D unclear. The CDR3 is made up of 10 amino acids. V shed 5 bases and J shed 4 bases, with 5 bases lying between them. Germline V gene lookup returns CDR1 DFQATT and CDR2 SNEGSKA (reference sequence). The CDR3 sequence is CSAPSTEAFF. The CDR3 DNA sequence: TGCAGTGCTCCGAGCACTGAAGCTTTCTTT.

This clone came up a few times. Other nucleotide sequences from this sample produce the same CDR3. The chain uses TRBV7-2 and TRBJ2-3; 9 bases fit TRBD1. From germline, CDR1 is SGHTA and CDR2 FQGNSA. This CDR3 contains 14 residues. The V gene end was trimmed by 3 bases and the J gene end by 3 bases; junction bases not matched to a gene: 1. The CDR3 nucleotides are TGTGCCAGCAGCTTGGGACAGGGAACAGATACGCAGTATTTT. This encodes CASSLGQGTDTQYF.

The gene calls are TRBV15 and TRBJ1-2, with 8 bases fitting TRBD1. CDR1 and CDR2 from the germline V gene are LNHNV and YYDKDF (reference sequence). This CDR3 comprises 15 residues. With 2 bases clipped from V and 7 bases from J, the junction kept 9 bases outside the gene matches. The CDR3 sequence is CATSRPSRTGLGYTF. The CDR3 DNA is TGTGCCACCAGCAGACCGAGTAGGACAGGGCTTGGCTACACCTTC.

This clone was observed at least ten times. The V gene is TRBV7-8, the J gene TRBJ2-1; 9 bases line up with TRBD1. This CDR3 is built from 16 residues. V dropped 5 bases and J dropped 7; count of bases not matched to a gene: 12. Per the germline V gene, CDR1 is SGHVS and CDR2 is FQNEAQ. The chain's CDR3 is CASSRGGGQGRNEQFF. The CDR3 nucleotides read TGTGCCAGCAGCCGCGGCGGGGGACAGGGACGGAATGAGCAGTTCTTC. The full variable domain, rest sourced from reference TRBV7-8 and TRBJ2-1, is GAGVSQSPRYKVAKRGQDVALRCDPISGHVSLFWYQQALGQGPEFLTYFQNEAQLDKSGLPSDRFFAERPEGSVSTLKIQRTQQEDSAVYLCASSRGGGQGRNEQFFGPGTRLTVL.

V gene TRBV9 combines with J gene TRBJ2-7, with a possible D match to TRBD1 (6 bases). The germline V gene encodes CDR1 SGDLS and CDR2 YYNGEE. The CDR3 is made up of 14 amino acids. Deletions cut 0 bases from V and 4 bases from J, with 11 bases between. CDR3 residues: CASSVGTEVYEQYF. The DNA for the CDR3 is TGTGCCAGCAGCGTAGGGACAGAAGTATACGAGCAGTACTTC.

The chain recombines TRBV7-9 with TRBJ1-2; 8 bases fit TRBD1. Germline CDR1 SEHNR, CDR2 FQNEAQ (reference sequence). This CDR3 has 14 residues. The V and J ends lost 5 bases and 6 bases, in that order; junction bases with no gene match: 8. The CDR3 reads CASSPGIRGHGYTF. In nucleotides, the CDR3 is TGTGCCAGCAGCCCAGGAATCAGGGGGCATGGCTACACCTTC.

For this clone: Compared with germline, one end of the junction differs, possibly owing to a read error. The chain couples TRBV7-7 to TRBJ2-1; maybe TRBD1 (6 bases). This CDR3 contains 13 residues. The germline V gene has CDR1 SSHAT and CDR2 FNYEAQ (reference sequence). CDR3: CASSLGADNEQFF. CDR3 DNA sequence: TGTGCTAGCAGCCTGGGGGCGGACAATGAGCAGTTCTTC.

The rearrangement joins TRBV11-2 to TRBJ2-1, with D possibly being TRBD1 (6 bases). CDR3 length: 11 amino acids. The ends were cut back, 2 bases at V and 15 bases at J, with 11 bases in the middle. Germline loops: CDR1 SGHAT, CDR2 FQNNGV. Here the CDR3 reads CASSLNRAPFF. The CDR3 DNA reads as TGTGCCAGCAGCTTAAACAGGGCGCCGTTCTTC.

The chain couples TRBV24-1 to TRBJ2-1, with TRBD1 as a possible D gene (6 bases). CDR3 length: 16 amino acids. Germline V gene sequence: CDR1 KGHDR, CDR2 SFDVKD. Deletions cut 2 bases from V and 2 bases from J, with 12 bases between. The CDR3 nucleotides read TGTGCCACCAGTGATTCAACAGGGAGAGCCTACAATGAGCAGTTCTTC. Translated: CATSDSTGRAYNEQFF.

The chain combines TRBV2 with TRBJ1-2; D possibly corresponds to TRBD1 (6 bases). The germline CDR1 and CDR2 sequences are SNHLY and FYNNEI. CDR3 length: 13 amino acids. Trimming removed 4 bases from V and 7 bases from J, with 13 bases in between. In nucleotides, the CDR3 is TGTGCCAGCAGTGTTTCCGGCAGGGGTGGCTACACCTTC. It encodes CASSVSGRGGYTF.

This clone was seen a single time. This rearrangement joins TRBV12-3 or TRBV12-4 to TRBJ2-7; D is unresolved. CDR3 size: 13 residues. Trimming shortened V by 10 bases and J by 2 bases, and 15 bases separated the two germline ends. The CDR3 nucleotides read TGTGCCACCGCCGTGGGCAGGACCTACGAGCAGTACTTC. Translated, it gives CATAVGRTYEQYF.

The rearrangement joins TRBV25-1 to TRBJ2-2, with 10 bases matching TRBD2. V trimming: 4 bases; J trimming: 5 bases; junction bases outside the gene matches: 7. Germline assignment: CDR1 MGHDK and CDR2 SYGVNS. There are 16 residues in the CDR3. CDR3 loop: CASSVAGGLGTGELFF. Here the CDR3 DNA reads TGTGCCAGCAGTGTAGCGGGGGGCCTGGGGACCGGGGAGCTGTTTTTT.

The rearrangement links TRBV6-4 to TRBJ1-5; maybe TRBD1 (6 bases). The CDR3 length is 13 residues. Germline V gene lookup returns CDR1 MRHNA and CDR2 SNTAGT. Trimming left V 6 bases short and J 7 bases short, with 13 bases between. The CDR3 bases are TGTGCCAGCAGCCTACAGGGTGGACAGCCCCAGCATTTT. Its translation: CASSLQGGQPQHF.

The CDR3 loop is CASSQLAGGYNEQFF. The CDR3 nucleotides read TGTGCCAGCAGCCAACTAGCGGGGGGTTACAATGAGCAGTTCTTC. The V gene is TRBV7-2, the J gene TRBJ2-1, with 12 bases fitting TRBD2. V lost 5 bases, J lost 4 bases, and 3 bases stayed unmatched. Germline-derived CDR1 and CDR2 are SGHTA and FQGNSA. CDR3 length: 15 amino acids.

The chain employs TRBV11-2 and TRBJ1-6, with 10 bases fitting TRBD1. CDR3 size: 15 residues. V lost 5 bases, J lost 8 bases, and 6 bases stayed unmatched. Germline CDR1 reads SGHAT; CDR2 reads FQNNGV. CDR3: CASSTTGQGYSPLHF. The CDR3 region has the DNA TGTGCCAGCAGCACGACGGGACAGGGGTATTCACCCCTCCACTTT.

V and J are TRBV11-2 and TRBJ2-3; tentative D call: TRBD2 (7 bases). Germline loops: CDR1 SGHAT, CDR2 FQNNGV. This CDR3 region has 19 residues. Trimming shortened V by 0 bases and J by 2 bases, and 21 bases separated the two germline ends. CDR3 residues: CASSLEGGGGRPYTDTQYF. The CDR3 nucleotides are TGTGCCAGCAGCTTAGAAGGTGGCGGGGGCCGTCCTTACACAGATACGCAGTATTTT.

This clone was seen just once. As DNA, the CDR3 is TGTGCCAGTAGTATAGTTGACAGCCGAAATGAAAAACTGTTTTTT. Translation gives CASSIVDSRNEKLFF. The V and J genes are TRBV19 and TRBJ1-4, with D possibly being TRBD1 (5 bases). V shed 1 base and J shed 5 bases, with 11 bases lying between them. Per germline, CDR1 LNHDA and CDR2 SQIVND (reference sequence). The CDR3 contains 15 residues.

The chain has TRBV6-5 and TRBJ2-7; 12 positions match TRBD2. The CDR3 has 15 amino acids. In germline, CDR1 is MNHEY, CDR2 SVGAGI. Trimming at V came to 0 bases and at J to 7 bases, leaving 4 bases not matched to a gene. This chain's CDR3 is CASSYSTGLAGEQYV. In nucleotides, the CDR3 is TGTGCCAGCAGTTACTCGACTGGACTAGCGGGAGAGCAGTACGTC.

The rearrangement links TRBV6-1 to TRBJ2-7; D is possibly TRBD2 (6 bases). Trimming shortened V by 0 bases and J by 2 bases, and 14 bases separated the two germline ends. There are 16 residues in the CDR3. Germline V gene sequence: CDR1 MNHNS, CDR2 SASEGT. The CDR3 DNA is TGTGCCAGCAGTGAAGCATTGGCTAGCGTTCCCTACGAGCAGTACTTC. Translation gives CASSEALASVPYEQYF.

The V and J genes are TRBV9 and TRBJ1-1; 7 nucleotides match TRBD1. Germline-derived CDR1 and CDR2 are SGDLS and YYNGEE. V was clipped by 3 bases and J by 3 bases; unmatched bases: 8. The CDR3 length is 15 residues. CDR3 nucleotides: TGTGCCAGCAGCGCGGGACAGCTAATTGACACTGAAGCTTTCTTT. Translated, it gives CASSAGQLIDTEAFF.

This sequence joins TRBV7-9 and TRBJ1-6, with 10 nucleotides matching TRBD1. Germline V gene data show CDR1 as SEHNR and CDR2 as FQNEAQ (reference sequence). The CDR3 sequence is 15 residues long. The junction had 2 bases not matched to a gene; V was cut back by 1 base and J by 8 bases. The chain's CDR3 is CASSLGQGAYSPLHF. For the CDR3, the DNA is TGTGCCAGCAGCTTAGGACAGGGGGCTTATTCACCCCTCCACTTT.

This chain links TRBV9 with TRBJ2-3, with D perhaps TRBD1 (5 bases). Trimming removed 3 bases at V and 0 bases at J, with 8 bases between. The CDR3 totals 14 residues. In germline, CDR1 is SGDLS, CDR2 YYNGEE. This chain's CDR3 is CASSEGESTDTQYF. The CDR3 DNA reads TGTGCCAGCAGCGAAGGGGAAAGCACAGATACGCAGTATTTT. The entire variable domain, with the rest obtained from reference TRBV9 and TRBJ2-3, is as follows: DSGVTQTPKHLITATGQRVTLRCSPRSGDLSVYWYQQSLDQGLQFLIQYYNGEERAKGNILERFSAQQFPDLHSELNLSSLELGDSALYFCASSEGESTDTQYFGPGTRLTVL.

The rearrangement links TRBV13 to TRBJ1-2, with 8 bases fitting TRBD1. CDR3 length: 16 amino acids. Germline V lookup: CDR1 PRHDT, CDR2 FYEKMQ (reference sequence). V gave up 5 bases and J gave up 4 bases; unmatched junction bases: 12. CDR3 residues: CASSPQTGVLFYGYTF. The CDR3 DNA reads TGTGCCAGCAGCCCACAGACAGGGGTTCTCTTCTATGGCTACACCTTC.